This TCR beta chain was obtained from a study of T-cell reconstitution after alpha-beta-depleted transplantation in children. The CDR3 totals 17 residues. Trimming removed 2 bases from V and 1 base from J, with 15 bases in between. Per germline, CDR1 MNHEY and CDR2 SVGAGI. Construction of the TCRbeta library involved unique molecular identifiers. TCRdb re-derived calls from the PCR reads in MiXCR, one entry per CDR3 protein. The sample has about 130,000 distinct CDR3 sequences, around a tenth seen once. The sample in question was PBMCs, mostly from graft donor cells, obtained 180 days after TCRalphabeta/CD19-depleted stem cell transplant. This receptor was taken from a girl under three years old who had a stem cell transplant for combined immunodeficiency, so the T cells may come from the graft donor. The rearrangement uses TRBV6-5 and TRBJ2-4; possibly TRBD1 or TRBD2 for D (6 bases each). The CDR3 spells CASSYGGGSLAKNIQYF. CDR3 in DNA: TGTGCCAGCAGTTACGGAGGGGGGAGTCTGGCCAAAAACATTCAGTACTTC.